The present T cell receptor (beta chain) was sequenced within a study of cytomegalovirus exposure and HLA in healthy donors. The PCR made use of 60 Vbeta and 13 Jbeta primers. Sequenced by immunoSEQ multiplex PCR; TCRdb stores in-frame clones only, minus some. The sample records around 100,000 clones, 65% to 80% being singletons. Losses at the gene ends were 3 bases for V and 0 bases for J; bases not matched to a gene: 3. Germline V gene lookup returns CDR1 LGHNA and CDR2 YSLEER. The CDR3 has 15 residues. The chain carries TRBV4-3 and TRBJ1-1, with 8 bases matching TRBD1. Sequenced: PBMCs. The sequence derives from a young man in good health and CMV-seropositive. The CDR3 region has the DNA TGCGCCAGCAGCCAGGACAGGGCCCTGAACACTGAAGCTTTCTTT. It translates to CASSQDRALNTEAFF.